Listed here is a single TCR beta chain. What it binds is unknown. The data were taken from a study of vaccination effects on CD4 cells after COVID-19. Turning to the study itself: Vaccination of participants consisted of two doses of either the BNT162b2 or mRNA-1273 vaccine.

TCRdb keeps only in-frame clones here, not all; method: immunoSEQ multiplex PCR. The table includes approximately 82,000 clones, roughly 74% detected once. Germline CDR1 and CDR2: SGHRS and YFSETQ. CDR3 size: 13 residues. Trimming removed 4 bases from V and 0 bases from J, with 5 bases in between. Before sequencing, viral peptide pools were used by the ViraFEST assay to expand antigen-specific CD4+ T cells. Subsequent to a culture period of under 11 days, CD4+ T cells were isolated. Nucleocapsid antibodies stayed negative before and after vaccination, showing no earlier SARS-CoV-2 infection. It was on days 3 and 7 that half the medium was replaced with IL-2 medium. Notes on the study in general: A shortage of convalescent patients and an absence of early post-infection timepoints characterized the study.

The chain links TRBV5-1 to TRBJ2-1; D not resolved. Here the sequenced sample was CD4+ T cells from PBMCs cultured with HCoV-229E spike peptides, taken before COVID-19 vaccination. The receptor comes from a human donor who received a COVID-19 vaccine. Here the CDR3 reads CASSPGSYNEQFF. The CDR3 DNA sequence: TGCGCCAGCAGCCCCGGCTCCTACAATGAGCAGTTCTTC.